This TCR beta chain derives from a study of cytomegalovirus exposure and HLA in healthy donors. The PCR contained 60 Vbeta and 13 Jbeta primers. The protocol was immunoSEQ multiplex PCR, while the TCRdb copy is restricted to in-frame clones and leaves out a portion. Among approximately 220,000 clones listed, approximately 88% were seen once. Study observations and caveats: A later analysis found TCR association rates differed by HLA locus, highest for DRB1 and lowest for HLA-C.

Germline lookup yields CDR1 SGHDT and CDR2 YYEEEE. The CDR3 has 14 amino acids. The V end lost 0 bases, the J end lost 3 bases, and 9 bases lay between the germline ends. On this clone itself: Its antigen remains unidentified.

Material for sequencing was PBMCs. This TCR came from a boy aged 2 to 10 in good health and CMV-seronegative. The chain carries TRBV5-6 and TRBJ1-1, with D unclear. The CDR3 is CASSLGGFYTEAFF. CDR3 coding DNA: TGTGCCAGCAGCTTGGGAGGGTTTTACACTGAAGCTTTCTTT.